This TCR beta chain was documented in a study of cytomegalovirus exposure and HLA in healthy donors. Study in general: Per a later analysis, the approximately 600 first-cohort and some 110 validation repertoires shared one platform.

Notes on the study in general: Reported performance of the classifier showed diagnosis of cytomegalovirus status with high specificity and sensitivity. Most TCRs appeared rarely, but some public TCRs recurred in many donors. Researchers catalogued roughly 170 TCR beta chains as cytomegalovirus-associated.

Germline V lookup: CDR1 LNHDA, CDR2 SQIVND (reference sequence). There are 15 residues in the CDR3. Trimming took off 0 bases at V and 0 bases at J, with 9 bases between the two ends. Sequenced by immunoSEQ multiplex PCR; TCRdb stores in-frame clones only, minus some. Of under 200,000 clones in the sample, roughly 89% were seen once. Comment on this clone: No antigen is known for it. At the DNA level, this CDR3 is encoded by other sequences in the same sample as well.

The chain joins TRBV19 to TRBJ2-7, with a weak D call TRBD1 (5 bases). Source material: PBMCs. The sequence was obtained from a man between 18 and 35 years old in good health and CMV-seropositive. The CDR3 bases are TGTGCCAGTAGTATAGAGGGGCAAAGCTCCTACGAGCAGTACTTC. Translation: CASSIEGQSSYEQYF.